This T cell receptor (beta chain) appears in the sequencing data of a study of shared clonotypes between healthy human individuals. About the study: Participating donors consisted of two women and a few men aged 18 to 49. Three plates were used per donor for CD4 naive, three for CD4 memory, two for CD8 naive and one for CD8 memory. Notes on the study in general: Donor scarcity curtailed the genetic and exposure-history diversity represented herein. Against clonotypes common to all four donors, non-shared ones had lower generation probabilities.

The CDR3 runs to 14 residues. After removal of 5 bases from V and 2 bases from J, the junction contained 2 bases not matched to a gene. Looked up from germline, CDR1 is SGHRS and CDR2 is YFSETQ. TCRdb's copy holds only in-frame clones and misses some; the assay was immunoSEQ multiplex PCR. This table has about 2.4 million clones, 93% appearing once. Remarks on this clone: Its specificity is not known. Other DNA sequences in the same sample also yield this CDR3.

Sequenced: naive CD4+ T cells from PBMCs. As for subset: CD45RA+ positively selected. This clonotype originated in a man between 18 and 35 years old in good health. Some clones in this sample may be carry-over from other donors' samples. The chain links TRBV5-1 to TRBJ1-3, with 9 nucleotides matching TRBD1. CDR3 bases: TGCGCCAGCAGTGGGGACAGGGCTGGAAACACCATATATTTT. This gives the protein CASSGDRAGNTIYF.